This T cell receptor (beta chain) was recorded in a study of Tregs in tolerant kidney transplant recipients. By share of the sample, this clone is medium-sized. Its matching antigen is unknown. Profiling relied on immunoSEQ multiplex PCR, and the TCRdb table lists in-frame clones only, not all of them. The repertoire holds roughly 16,000 clones, with around 66% as singletons. Germline V gene sequence: CDR1 WSHSY, CDR2 SAAADI. The CDR3 totals 13 residues. Deletions cut 7 bases from V and 2 bases from J, with 12 bases between. The rearrangement joins TRBV10-2 to TRBJ2-7; possibly TRBD1 for D (6 bases). The sequence was collected from a human donor in good health. The sequencing input was Tregs from blood cultured with allogeneic cells. DNA of the CDR3: TGCGCCAGCACCCGACAGGCCCCCTACGAGCAGTACTTC. Translated, it gives CASTRQAPYEQYF.